The next 26 T cell receptor beta chains were all read from a single sample in a study of T-cell reconstitution after alpha-beta-depleted transplantation in children. Preparation of the TCRbeta library involved a method that used unique molecular identifiers. TCRdb recomputed calls from the PCR reads with MiXCR, one row per CDR3 protein. Here the sample spans about 240,000 distinct CDR3 sequences, roughly 24% being singletons. Source: PBMCs, taken before TCRalphabeta/CD19-depleted stem cell transplant. These receptors were collected from a girl aged 2 to 9 with Fanconi anemia, due to receive a stem cell transplant.

This clonotype was recorded a few times. The rearrangement links TRBV18 to TRBJ2-3; D is ambiguous. The CDR3 sequence is 13 residues long. CDR1 and CDR2 from the germline V gene are KGHSH and LQKENI. The V end was cut by 4 bases, the J end by 6 bases, with 11 bases between. The CDR3 nucleotides read TGTGCCAGCTCACGGCGCCAGGCGGATACGCAGTATTTT. Protein: CASSRRQADTQYF.

In this sample, this clonotype turned up many times. V is TRBV6-6 and J is TRBJ1-2; no reliable D call. The germline V and J ends were trimmed by 10 bases and 6 bases, with 18 bases remaining between them. The V gene's germline CDR1 is MNHNY and CDR2 SVGAGI (reference sequence). This CDR3 contains 13 residues. CDR3 in DNA: TGTGCCATCCATGTAGCCGATGTTGATGGCTACACCTTC. Translated, it gives CAIHVADVDGYTF.

A few counts support this clonotype. This chain uses TRBV29-1 with TRBJ2-1; 7 bases align to TRBD2. With V trimmed by 3 bases and J by 5 bases, 4 bases remained unmatched. Germline values: CDR1 SQVTM, CDR2 ANQGSEA. This CDR3 has 13 amino acids. Written as DNA, the CDR3 is TGCAGCGTTGATGGACTAGTTAACAATGAGCAGTTCTTC. This translates into CSVDGLVNNEQFF.

This clonotype was seen ten or more times. CDR3 protein: CSARSGGYTF. The CDR3 nucleotides are TGCAGTGCTAGGTCGGGTGGCTACACCTTC. V and J are TRBV20-1 and TRBJ1-2; no clear D. CDR1 DFQATT and CDR2 SNEGSKA come from the germline V gene (reference sequence). The CDR3 covers 10 residues. Trimming stripped 3 bases from V and 7 bases from J, with 6 bases between.

In this sample, this clonotype turned up a few times. This rearrangement joins TRBV5-1 to TRBJ1-1; TRBD1 matches 8 bases. V lost 2 bases, J lost 0 bases, and 6 bases stayed unmatched. The germline V gene has CDR1 SGHRS and CDR2 YFSETQ. CDR3 length equals 16 residues. CDR3 region: CASSFLKQGVNTEAFF. The DNA for the CDR3 is TGCGCCAGCAGCTTCCTTAAACAGGGGGTGAACACTGAAGCTTTCTTT.

There are many counts of this clonotype. V gene TRBV28 combines with J gene TRBJ2-3; a possible D gene is TRBD2 (6 bases). Germline CDR1 and CDR2: MDHEN and SYDVKM. This CDR3 is 15 amino acids long. Trimming took 5 bases from V and 2 from J, leaving 14 bases between them. The CDR3 coding sequence is TGTGCCAGCAGTCTCTGGGACTCCAACACAGATACGCAGTATTTT. This translates into CASSLWDSNTDTQYF.

This clonotype showed up just a few times. The chain links TRBV7-8 to TRBJ2-6, with D perhaps being TRBD1 or TRBD2 (5 bases each). V gave up 1 base and J gave up 0 bases, with 13 bases separating them. CDR1 SGHVS and CDR2 FQNEAQ come from the germline V gene. The CDR3 runs to 18 residues. CDR3 bases: TGTGCCAGCAGCTTAGGATGGGGGTCTTCCTCTGGGGCCAACGTCCTGACTTTC. Translated, it gives CASSLGWGSSSGANVLTF.

The chain links TRBV28 to TRBJ1-3, with a possible D match to TRBD1 (5 bases). The V gene lost 1 base and the J gene lost 0 bases, with 7 bases spanning the gap. The germline V gene has CDR1 MDHEN and CDR2 SYDVKM. This CDR3 spans 15 amino acids. CDR3 in amino acids: CASSLLGVSGNTIYF. CDR3 nucleotides: TGTGCCAGCAGTTTATTGGGGGTCTCTGGAAACACCATATATTTT.

This clonotype has ten or more counts. V and J are TRBV27 and TRBJ2-7; D assignment may be TRBD1 or TRBD2 (6 bases each). Per the germline V gene, CDR1 is MNHEY and CDR2 is SMNVEV (reference sequence). This CDR3 is built from 15 residues. V lost 3 bases, J lost 2 bases, and 14 bases lay in between. This chain's CDR3 is CASSLIEGGPYEQYF. CDR3 bases: TGTGCCAGCAGTTTGATAGAGGGGGGCCCCTACGAGCAGTACTTC.

This clonotype was recorded a few times. The chain is built from TRBV29-1 and TRBJ1-6, with 8 positions matching TRBD1. Germline V gene lookup returns CDR1 SQVTM and CDR2 ANQGSEA. V was pared by 4 bases and J by 5 bases, with 4 bases of the junction left unmatched. CDR3 size: 14 residues. The CDR3 coding sequence is TGCAGCGTTGCCTCAGGGGGCGATAATTCACCCCTCCACTTT. Protein product: CSVASGGDNSPLHF. The whole variable domain, filled in from reference TRBV29-1 and TRBJ1-6, reads SAVISQKPSRDICQRGTSLTIQCQVDSQVTMMFWYRQQPGQSLTLIATANQGSEATYESGFVIDKFPISRPNLTFSTLTVSNMSPEDSSIYLCSVASGGDNSPLHFGNGTRLTVT.

The V call is TRBV12-3 or TRBV12-4, the J call TRBJ2-1, with D possibly called TRBD1 or TRBD2 (6 bases each). V shed 6 bases and J shed 0 bases, with 15 bases lying between them. This CDR3 contains 16 residues. CDR3 amino acids: CASSLPGGISYNEQFF. The CDR3 DNA reads TGTGCCAGCAGCCTACCCGGGGGCATCTCCTACAATGAGCAGTTCTTC.

This rearrangement joins TRBV20-1 to TRBJ1-1; no clear D. Germline V gene sequence: CDR1 DFQATT, CDR2 SNEGSKA (reference sequence). V was shortened by 0 bases and J by 1 base, with 15 bases between the two germline ends. CDR3 length: 16 amino acids. Here the CDR3 DNA reads TGCAGTGCTAGAGACAGGTCCACGAGGTGGAACACTGAAGCTTTCTTT. This sequence encodes CSARDRSTRWNTEAFF.

The V and J genes are TRBV29-1 and TRBJ2-7; TRBD2 is a possible D gene (5 bases). The CDR3 is 14 residues long. V shed 2 bases and J shed 1 base, with 12 bases lying between them. Germline V gene lookup returns CDR1 SQVTM and CDR2 ANQGSEA. CDR3 residues: CSVEIGMGSYEQYF. The CDR3 DNA is TGCAGCGTTGAAATCGGGATGGGATCCTACGAGCAGTACTTC.

J is TRBJ1-2 and V is TRBV29-1; 7 bases agree with TRBD1. V was pared by 2 bases and J by 4 bases, with 7 bases of the junction left unmatched. CDR1 and CDR2 (germline): SQVTM, ANQGSEA. The CDR3 spans 14 residues. In DNA form, the CDR3 reads TGCAGCGTTGAACGACAGGGAAGAATCTATGGCTACACCTTC. Translation: CSVERQGRIYGYTF.

The V call is TRBV7-3, the J call TRBJ1-1; no clear D. The V and J ends lost 5 bases and 4 bases respectively, with 11 bases between them. Germline CDR1 and CDR2: SGHTA and FQGTGA. This CDR3 spans 13 amino acids. CDR3: CASSPHGGTEAFF. The CDR3 nucleotides are TGTGCCAGCAGCCCGCATGGAGGCACTGAAGCTTTCTTT.

The chain uses TRBV29-1 and TRBJ2-5; 8 bases map to TRBD1. V was pared by 7 bases and J by 5 bases, with 3 bases of the junction left unmatched. The CDR3 length is 11 residues. CDR1 is SQVTM, CDR2 ANQGSEA, per germline. Here the CDR3 reads CSGNRGETQYF. The CDR3 DNA reads TGCAGCGGGAACAGGGGGGAGACCCAGTACTTC. Variable domain in full (rest from reference TRBV29-1 and TRBJ2-5): SAVISQKPSRDICQRGTSLTIQCQVDSQVTMMFWYRQQPGQSLTLIATANQGSEATYESGFVIDKFPISRPNLTFSTLTVSNMSPEDSSIYLCSGNRGETQYFGPGTRLLVL.

This clonotype was counted a few times. The chain carries TRBV11-2 and TRBJ2-7; D gene unclear. CDR1 and CDR2 from the germline V gene are SGHAT and FQNNGV. The CDR3 covers 12 residues. V shed 4 bases and J shed 3 bases, with 7 bases lying between them. The DNA of the CDR3 is TGTGCCAGCAGCTACCAACTCTACGAGCAGTACTTC. It translates to CASSYQLYEQYF.

A word on this clonotype: A much larger clone is a single base away; this may be a read error. V gene TRBV29-1 combines with J gene TRBJ2-1, with TRBD2 matching 9 bases. The CDR3 is made up of 16 amino acids. V dropped 2 bases and J dropped 8; count of bases not matched to a gene: 13. Per the germline V gene, CDR1 is SQVTM and CDR2 is ANQGSEA. The CDR3 sequence: CSVEQGVLSSGDEQFF. The CDR3 coding sequence is TGCAGCGTTGAACAAGGGGTTTTGTCTAGCGGGGATGAGCAGTTCTTC.

This clonotype was found a few times. The genes are TRBV5-1 and TRBJ2-1, with D possibly matching TRBD2 (7 bases). Germline CDR1 SGHRS, CDR2 YFSETQ. Trimming left V 2 bases short and J 13 bases short, with 13 bases between. There are 12 residues in the CDR3. The CDR3 protein is CASSLGGGQQFF. Here the CDR3 DNA reads TGCGCCAGCAGCTTAGGGGGGGGGCAACAGTTCTTC.

There are a few counts of this clonotype. The rearrangement joins TRBV7-2 to TRBJ2-7, with no clear D. Germline CDR1 reads SGHTA; CDR2 reads FQGNSA. The CDR3 sequence is 11 residues long. V was shortened by 6 bases and J by 6 bases, with 9 bases between the two germline ends. The CDR3 protein is CASRGSGEQYF. In DNA, the CDR3 is TGTGCCAGCAGGGGTTCGGGCGAGCAGTACTTC.

The table lists this clonotype with many counts. The chain recombines TRBV20-1 with TRBJ2-3, with TRBD2 identical over 8 bases. Germline V gives CDR1 DFQATT, CDR2 SNEGSKA (reference sequence). The CDR3 runs 16 residues. Losses at the gene ends were 3 bases for V and 2 bases for J; bases not matched to a gene: 10. CDR3 sequence reads: CSASSTTSGSTDTQYF. The CDR3 DNA is TGCAGTGCTAGTTCCACTACTAGCGGCTCCACAGATACGCAGTATTTT.

The gene calls are TRBV4-1 and TRBJ2-7; TRBD1 matches 10 bases. With 4 bases clipped from V and 7 bases from J, the junction kept 7 bases outside the gene matches. The germline CDR1 and CDR2 sequences are MGHRA and YSYEKL. This CDR3 is built from 14 residues. Here the CDR3 reads CASSPGQGSTEQYF. As DNA, the CDR3 is TGCGCCAGCAGCCCGGGACAGGGGTCTACGGAGCAGTACTTC.

This clonotype was seen a few times. V is TRBV28 and J is TRBJ2-4; 7 nucleotides match TRBD1. J gave up 6 bases and V 10 bases, and 6 bases lay outside the gene matches. The CDR3 extends over 12 amino acids. Per germline, CDR1 MDHEN and CDR2 SYDVKM. CDR3 in amino acids: CATQGQPNIQYF. For the CDR3, the DNA is TGTGCCACCCAGGGACAGCCAAACATTCAGTACTTC.

This clonotype was recorded at least ten times. The DNA for the CDR3 is TGTGCCAGCAGTTTCGGGCTAGCGGCGGGGGAGCAGTACTTC. This codes for CASSFGLAAGEQYF. The chain employs TRBV12-3 or TRBV12-4 and TRBJ2-7; 7 bases map to TRBD2. The CDR3 runs to 14 residues. V trimming: 3 bases; J trimming: 7 bases; junction bases outside the gene matches: 9.

The V call is TRBV5-1, the J call TRBJ2-1, with 8 nucleotides matching TRBD2. CDR1 is SGHRS, CDR2 YFSETQ, per germline. The CDR3 consists of 18 residues. V dropped 4 bases and J dropped 0; count of bases not matched to a gene: 12. This chain's CDR3 is CASSPGLAPISSYNEQFF. In DNA form, the CDR3 reads TGCGCCAGCAGCCCCGGACTAGCCCCAATTAGCTCCTACAATGAGCAGTTCTTC.

The sample holds a few counts of this clonotype. This chain links TRBV11-2 with TRBJ1-5, with D unclear. V was shortened by 0 bases and J by 5 bases, with 14 bases between the two germline ends. CDR1 is SGHAT and CDR2 is FQNNGV in the germline V gene. The CDR3 extends over 16 amino acids. The CDR3 nucleotides read TGTGCCAGCAGCTTAGAATCCGGGCCATCACATCAGCCCCAGCATTTT. Amino acid sequence: CASSLESGPSHQPQHF.